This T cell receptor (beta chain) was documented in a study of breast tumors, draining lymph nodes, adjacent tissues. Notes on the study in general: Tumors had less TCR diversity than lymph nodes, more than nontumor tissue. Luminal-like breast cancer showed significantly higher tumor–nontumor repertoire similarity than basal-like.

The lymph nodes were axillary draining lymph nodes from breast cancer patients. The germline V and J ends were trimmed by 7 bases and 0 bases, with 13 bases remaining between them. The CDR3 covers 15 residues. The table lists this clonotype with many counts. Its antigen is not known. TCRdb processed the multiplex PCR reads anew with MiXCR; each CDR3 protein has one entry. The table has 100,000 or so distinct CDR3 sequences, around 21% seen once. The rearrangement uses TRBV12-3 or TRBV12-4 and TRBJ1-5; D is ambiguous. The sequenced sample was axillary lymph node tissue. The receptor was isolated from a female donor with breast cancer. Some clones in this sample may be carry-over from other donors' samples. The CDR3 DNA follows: TGTGCCAGCAACCCGGACGGTTATAGCAATCAGCCCCAGCATTTT. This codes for CASNPDGYSNQPQHF.